Listed below are T cell receptor beta chains from one sample, sequenced in a study of metastatic and nonmetastatic thyroid tumors. Using MiXCR, TCRdb re-called clones from the PCR reads. The data show more than 40,000 clones, approximately 4.1% seen once. The sample consisted of blood. Receptor source: a female donor with papillary thyroid cancer or a benign thyroid nodule (not recorded which). Some clones in this sample may be carry-over from other donors' samples. The CDR3 runs from the conserved cysteine through the conserved F or W. The order of the fields is CDR3 DNA, CDR3 protein, clone size, V gene, J gene, D gene. The D gene is left open where the match is weak. Clone size appears in some rows only: once, few, many, or a class for an expanded clone.

cdr3_nt: TGTGCCAGCAGCTTAGCAGGCCAGGGTACGATTGATGGCTACACCTTC
cdr3_aa: CASSLAGQGTIDGYTF
clone_size: many
v_call: TRBV7-8
j_call: TRBJ1-2
d_call: .

cdr3_nt: TGTGCCAGCAGCAAACAGGTGCGTTTGAACACTGAAGCTTTCTTT
cdr3_aa: CASSKQVRLNTEAFF
clone_size: many
v_call: TRBV9
j_call: TRBJ1-1
d_call: .

cdr3_nt: TGTGCCAGCAGCGCCTACATTGATCAGCCCCAGCATTTT
cdr3_aa: CASSAYIDQPQHF
clone_size: many
v_call: TRBV7-2
j_call: TRBJ1-5
d_call: .

cdr3_nt: TGTGCCAGCAGTTTAATACTCAGGGGGACAGGCATCCTCAACTACGAGCAGTACTTC
cdr3_aa: CASSLILRGTGILNYEQYF
clone_size: .
v_call: TRBV28
j_call: TRBJ2-7
d_call: TRBD1

cdr3_nt: TGTGCCAGTAGTATGGGACAGGGCGATGAGCAGTTCTTC
cdr3_aa: CASSMGQGDEQFF
clone_size: many
v_call: TRBV19
j_call: TRBJ2-1
d_call: TRBD1

cdr3_nt: TGTGCCAGTCGGACTAGCGGGAAATCAGATACGCAGTATTTT
cdr3_aa: CASRTSGKSDTQYF
clone_size: few
v_call: TRBV19
j_call: TRBJ2-3
d_call: TRBD2

cdr3_nt: TGTGCCAGTAGTGCGGGGACTACCGACGAGCAGTACTTC
cdr3_aa: CASSAGTTDEQYF
clone_size: .
v_call: TRBV19
j_call: TRBJ2-7
d_call: TRBD2

cdr3_nt: TGTGCCAGCAGCCCACTAGCGGGAGGGCGCGAGCAGTACTTC
cdr3_aa: CASSPLAGGREQYF
clone_size: many
v_call: TRBV11-2
j_call: TRBJ2-7
d_call: TRBD2

cdr3_nt: TGTGCCAGCAGCTCCTTAAGACAGGGAGCAAGTTCACCCCTCCACTTT
cdr3_aa: CASSSLRQGASSPLHF
clone_size: many
v_call: TRBV12-3/TRBV12-4
j_call: TRBJ1-6
d_call: TRBD1

cdr3_nt: TGTGCCAGTGTAGCGGGGAGCACAGATACGCAGTATTTT
cdr3_aa: CASVAGSTDTQYF
clone_size: many
v_call: TRBV19
j_call: TRBJ2-3
d_call: TRBD2

cdr3_nt: TGCAGTGCTAGAGGTGCAGGGGCGGTGACTGAAGCTTTCTTT
cdr3_aa: CSARGAGAVTEAFF
clone_size: many
v_call: TRBV20-1
j_call: TRBJ1-1
d_call: .

cdr3_nt: TGCGCCAGCAGCCGCTCCGCGACAGTGAACACTGAAGCTTTCTTT
cdr3_aa: CASSRSATVNTEAFF
clone_size: many
v_call: TRBV5-1
j_call: TRBJ1-1
d_call: .

cdr3_nt: TGTGCCAGCAGCTTATGGGGACAGGGATCTGGAAACACCATATATTTT
cdr3_aa: CASSLWGQGSGNTIYF
clone_size: few
v_call: TRBV7-8
j_call: TRBJ1-3
d_call: TRBD1

cdr3_nt: TGTGCCAGCAGCTCATTCGGGGGGAACACCGGGGAGCTGTTTTTT
cdr3_aa: CASSSFGGNTGELFF
clone_size: many
v_call: TRBV11-1
j_call: TRBJ2-2
d_call: .

cdr3_nt: TGTGCCAGCTCACCAGGCGCCGGACAGGGCCTCGAGCAGTACTTC
cdr3_aa: CASSPGAGQGLEQYF
clone_size: many
v_call: TRBV18
j_call: TRBJ2-7
d_call: TRBD1

cdr3_nt: TGTGCCTGGAGTGTAGGCCGGATTGGGGACGGCAGCTCCTACGAGCAGTACTTC
cdr3_aa: CAWSVGRIGDGSSYEQYF
clone_size: many
v_call: TRBV30
j_call: TRBJ2-7
d_call: .

cdr3_nt: TGTGCCAGCAGCCCGACAAACCAAGAGACCCAGTACTTC
cdr3_aa: CASSPTNQETQYF
clone_size: few
v_call: TRBV6-1
j_call: TRBJ2-5
d_call: .

cdr3_nt: TGTGCCAGCAGTTTTGAAGGGACTAGAAGAGTCGAGCAGTACTTC
cdr3_aa: CASSFEGTRRVEQYF
clone_size: few
v_call: TRBV27
j_call: TRBJ2-7
d_call: TRBD2

cdr3_nt: TGCAGTGATAAATGTACCAGCGCCGACTACAATGAGCAGTTCTTC
cdr3_aa: CSDKCTSADYNEQFF
clone_size: .
v_call: TRBV20-1
j_call: TRBJ2-1
d_call: .

cdr3_nt: TGTGCCAGCAGTGACGACGGGGATAATTCACCCCTCCACTTT
cdr3_aa: CASSDDGDNSPLHF
clone_size: .
v_call: TRBV6-4
j_call: TRBJ1-6
d_call: .

cdr3_nt: TGCAGTGCTAGCATCGGTGGAACAAACACCGGGGAGCTGTTTTTT
cdr3_aa: CSASIGGTNTGELFF
clone_size: many
v_call: TRBV20-1
j_call: TRBJ2-2
d_call: .

cdr3_nt: TGCGCCAGCTACACCTCCTTGCTGGATGAGCAGTTCTTC
cdr3_aa: CASYTSLLDEQFF
clone_size: many
v_call: TRBV5-1
j_call: TRBJ2-1
d_call: .

cdr3_nt: TGCAGTGCTAGCGACTTAGCGGGGTGGGGCGAGCAGTACTTC
cdr3_aa: CSASDLAGWGEQYF
clone_size: many
v_call: TRBV20-1
j_call: TRBJ2-7
d_call: TRBD2

cdr3_nt: TGTGCCAGCAGCGTAGACATAGCTTTGAACACTGAAGCTTTCTTT
cdr3_aa: CASSVDIALNTEAFF
clone_size: many
v_call: TRBV7-2
j_call: TRBJ1-1
d_call: .

cdr3_nt: TGCAGTGCTGACGACAGGGCGGGAGGGTACCAAGAGACCCAGTACTTC
cdr3_aa: CSADDRAGGYQETQYF
clone_size: .
v_call: TRBV20-1
j_call: TRBJ2-5
d_call: TRBD2

cdr3_nt: TGTGCCAGTAGTATCGGAGGGGTTAACTATGGCTACACCTTC
cdr3_aa: CASSIGGVNYGYTF
clone_size: .
v_call: TRBV19
j_call: TRBJ1-2
d_call: .

cdr3_nt: TGCAGTGCCCTCATTCGGACTAGCGGGAGACAGAGCTCCTACGAGCAGTATTTC
cdr3_aa: CSALIRTSGRQSSYEQYF
clone_size: .
v_call: TRBV20-1
j_call: TRBJ2-7
d_call: TRBD2

cdr3_nt: TGTGCCAGCAGCCAAGATACGAGAGGTGTCCTTCAGAACGAGCAGTACTTC
cdr3_aa: CASSQDTRGVLQNEQYF
clone_size: many
v_call: TRBV14
j_call: TRBJ2-7
d_call: .

cdr3_nt: TGTGCCAGCAGCGGGGGGACTAGCGGGAGTTTTGAGCAGTTCTTC
cdr3_aa: CASSGGTSGSFEQFF
clone_size: many
v_call: TRBV9
j_call: TRBJ2-1
d_call: TRBD2

cdr3_nt: TGCAGTGCTAGGGACGAGAACTACAATGAGCAGTTCTTC
cdr3_aa: CSARDENYNEQFF
clone_size: many
v_call: TRBV20-1
j_call: TRBJ2-1
d_call: .

cdr3_nt: TGTGCCAGTAAGGGACAGGAACTCTATGGCTACACCTTC
cdr3_aa: CASKGQELYGYTF
clone_size: few
v_call: TRBV19
j_call: TRBJ1-2
d_call: TRBD1

cdr3_nt: TGTGCCAGTAGTATTAACGCCCGGGACATCCGCAATCAGCCCCAGCATTTT
cdr3_aa: CASSINARDIRNQPQHF
clone_size: many
v_call: TRBV19
j_call: TRBJ1-5
d_call: .

cdr3_nt: TGTGCCAGCAGTGATTCGGCGGGAGGCGGTGCAGATACGCAGTATTTT
cdr3_aa: CASSDSAGGGADTQYF
clone_size: many
v_call: TRBV6-4
j_call: TRBJ2-3
d_call: TRBD2

cdr3_nt: TGTGCCAGCAACTTGTACCGCAGACGCTCGAATGAGCAGTTCTTC
cdr3_aa: CASNLYRRRSNEQFF
clone_size: .
v_call: TRBV7-9
j_call: TRBJ2-1
d_call: .

cdr3_nt: TGTGCCAGCAGCCCGGGGACACACGAGCAGTACTTC
cdr3_aa: CASSPGTHEQYF
clone_size: .
v_call: TRBV11-3
j_call: TRBJ2-7
d_call: .

cdr3_nt: TGTGCCAGCAGCTTGGTGGGTATCGGGGAGCTGTTTTTT
cdr3_aa: CASSLVGIGELFF
clone_size: many
v_call: TRBV5-6
j_call: TRBJ2-2
d_call: .